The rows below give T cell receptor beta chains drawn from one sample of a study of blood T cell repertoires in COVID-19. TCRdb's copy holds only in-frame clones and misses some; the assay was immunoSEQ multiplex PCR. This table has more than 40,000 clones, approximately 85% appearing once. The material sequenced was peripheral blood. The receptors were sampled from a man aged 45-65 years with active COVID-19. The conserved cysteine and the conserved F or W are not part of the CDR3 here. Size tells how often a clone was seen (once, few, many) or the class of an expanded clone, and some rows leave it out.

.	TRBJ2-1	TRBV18	ASSDNRGGYNEQF
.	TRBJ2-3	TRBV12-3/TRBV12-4	ASMGLAGDTQY
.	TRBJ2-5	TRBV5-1	ASSLSGSPETQY
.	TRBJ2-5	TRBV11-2	ASNSQGYQETQY
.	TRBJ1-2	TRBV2	ASSEAGHGYGYT
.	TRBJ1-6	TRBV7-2	ASSQKPGSPLH
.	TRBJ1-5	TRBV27	ASSWRGPNQPQH
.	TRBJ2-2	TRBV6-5	ASNKQGANTGELF
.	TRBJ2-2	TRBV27	ASRSGGNAGELF
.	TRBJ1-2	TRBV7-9	ASSLGTVNGYT
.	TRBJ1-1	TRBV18	ASSPTGTANTEAF
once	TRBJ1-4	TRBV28	ASSLAGGTAEKLF
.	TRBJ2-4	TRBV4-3	ASSQEGRGSIQY
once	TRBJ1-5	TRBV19	ASSSRQGSNQPQH
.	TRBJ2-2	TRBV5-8	ASSRGQGAHGGELF
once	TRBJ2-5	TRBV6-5	ASSYRQAQETQY
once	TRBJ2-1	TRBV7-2	ASSVQGWGSNEQF
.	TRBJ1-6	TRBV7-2	ASSPQGALSKDNSPLH
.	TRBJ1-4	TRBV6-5	ASRDKNEKLF
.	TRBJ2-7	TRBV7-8	ASSYDRVYEQY
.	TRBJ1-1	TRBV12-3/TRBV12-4	ASRGDSEAF